This T cell receptor beta chain was retrieved from a study of CD8+ T cells in alopecia areata. This clone has a handful of counts. The antigen is undetermined. Germline values: CDR1 SQVTM, CDR2 ANQGSEA. The CDR3 is made up of 15 amino acids. J was trimmed by 11 bases and V by 6 bases; bases with no gene match: 21. Specimens obtained from alopecia areata patients comprised lesional scalp punch biopsies and peripheral blood. CD4+ and CD8+ T cells were sorted from PBMCs. Once RNA had been extracted, it was reverse transcribed into cDNA to act as the sequencing template. Clones were read by immunoSEQ multiplex PCR, and TCRdb kept only the in-frame ones, dropping some. This sample has about 23,000 clones, with 52% found just once. Study results and caveats: Alopecia totalis/universalis scalp especially showed more expanded CD8+ clones than normal scalp.

The rearrangement links TRBV29-1 to TRBJ2-7, with TRBD2 identical over 8 bases. The clonotype comes from a human donor with alopecia areata. The sequenced material came from NKG2D-high CD8+ T cells sorted from blood. The CDR3 DNA follows: TGCAGCGTCCAACTTAGCAGCGGGAGCGTGGTAGTGGAGTACTTC. Encoded protein: CSVQLSSGSVVVEYF.